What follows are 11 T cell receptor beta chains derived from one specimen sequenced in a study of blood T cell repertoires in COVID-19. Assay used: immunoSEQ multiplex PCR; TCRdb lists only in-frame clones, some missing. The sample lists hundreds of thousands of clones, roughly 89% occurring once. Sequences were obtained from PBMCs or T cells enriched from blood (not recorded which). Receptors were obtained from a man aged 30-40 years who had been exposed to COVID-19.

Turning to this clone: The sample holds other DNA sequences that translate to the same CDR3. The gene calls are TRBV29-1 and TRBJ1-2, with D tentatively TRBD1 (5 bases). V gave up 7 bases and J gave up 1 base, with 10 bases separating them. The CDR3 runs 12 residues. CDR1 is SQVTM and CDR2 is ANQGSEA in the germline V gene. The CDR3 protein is CSARQGNYGYTF. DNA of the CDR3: TGCAGCGCAAGGCAGGGTAACTATGGCTACACCTTC.

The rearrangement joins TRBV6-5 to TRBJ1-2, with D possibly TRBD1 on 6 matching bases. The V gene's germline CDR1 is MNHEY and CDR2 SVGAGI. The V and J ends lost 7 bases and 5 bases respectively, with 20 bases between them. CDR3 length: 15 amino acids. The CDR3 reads CASIPREGRGYGYTF. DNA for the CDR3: TGTGCCAGCATCCCCAGGGAGGGGAGGGGGTATGGCTACACCTTC.

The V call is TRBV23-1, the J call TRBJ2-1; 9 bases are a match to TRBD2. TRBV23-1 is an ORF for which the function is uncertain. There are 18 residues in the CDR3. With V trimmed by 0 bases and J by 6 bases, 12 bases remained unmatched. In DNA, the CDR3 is TGCGCCAGCAGTCAATCGATCTTGGGAGCGGGGGGCATCAATGAGCAGTTCTTC. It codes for CASSQSILGAGGINEQFF.

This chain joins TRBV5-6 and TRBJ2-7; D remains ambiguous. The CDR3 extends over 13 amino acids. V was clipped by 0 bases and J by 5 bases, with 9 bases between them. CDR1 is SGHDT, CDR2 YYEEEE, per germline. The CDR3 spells CASSLGGIHEQYF. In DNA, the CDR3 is TGTGCCAGCAGCTTGGGAGGTATCCACGAGCAGTACTTC.

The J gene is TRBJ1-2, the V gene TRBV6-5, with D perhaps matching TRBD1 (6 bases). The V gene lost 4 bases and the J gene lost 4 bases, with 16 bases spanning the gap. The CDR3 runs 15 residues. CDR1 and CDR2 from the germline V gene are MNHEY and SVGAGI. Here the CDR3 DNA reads TGTGCCAGCAGTTCCCCGGGACAACGGATCTATGGCTACACCTTC. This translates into CASSSPGQRIYGYTF.

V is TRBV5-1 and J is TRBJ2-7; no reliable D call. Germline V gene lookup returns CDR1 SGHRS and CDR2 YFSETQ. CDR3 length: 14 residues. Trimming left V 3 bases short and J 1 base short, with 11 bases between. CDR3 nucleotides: TGCGCCAGCAGCTCTGGCCCCGGGTCCTACGAGCAGTACTTC. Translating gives CASSSGPGSYEQYF.

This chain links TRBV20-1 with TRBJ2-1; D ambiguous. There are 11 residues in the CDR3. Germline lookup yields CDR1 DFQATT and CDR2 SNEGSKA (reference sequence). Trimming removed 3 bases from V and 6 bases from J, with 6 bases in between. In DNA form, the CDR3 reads TGCAGTGCTAGGACTTCCAATGAGCAGTTCTTC. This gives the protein CSARTSNEQFF.

CDR3 region: CASRAYPGQGAQGDEKLFF. The CDR3 region has the DNA TGTGCCAGCAGGGCATACCCGGGACAGGGGGCACAGGGGGATGAAAAACTGTTTTTT. The chain is built from TRBV7-8 and TRBJ1-4; 12 bases map to TRBD1. Germline lookup yields CDR1 SGHVS and CDR2 FQNEAQ. The CDR3 loop spans 19 amino acids. V shed 6 bases, J shed 6 bases, and the junction held 17 bases outside the gene matches. Based on the CDR3 plus reference TRBV7-8 and TRBJ1-4, the full variable domain is GAGVSQSPRYKVAKRGQDVALRCDPISGHVSLFWYQQALGQGPEFLTYFQNEAQLDKSGLPSDRFFAERPEGSVSTLKIQRTQQEDSAVYLCASRAYPGQGAQGDEKLFFGSGTQLSVL.

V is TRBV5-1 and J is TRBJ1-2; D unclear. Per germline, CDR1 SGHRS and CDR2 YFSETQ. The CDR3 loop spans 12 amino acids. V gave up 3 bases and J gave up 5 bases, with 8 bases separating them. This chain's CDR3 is CASSSRLYGYTF. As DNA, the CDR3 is TGCGCCAGCAGCTCCAGACTATATGGCTACACCTTC.

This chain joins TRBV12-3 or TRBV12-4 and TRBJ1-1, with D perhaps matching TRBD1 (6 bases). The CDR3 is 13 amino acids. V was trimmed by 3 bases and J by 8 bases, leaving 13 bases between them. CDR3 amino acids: CASSLDSWGEAFF. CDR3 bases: TGTGCCAGCAGTTTGGACAGCTGGGGGGAAGCTTTCTTT.

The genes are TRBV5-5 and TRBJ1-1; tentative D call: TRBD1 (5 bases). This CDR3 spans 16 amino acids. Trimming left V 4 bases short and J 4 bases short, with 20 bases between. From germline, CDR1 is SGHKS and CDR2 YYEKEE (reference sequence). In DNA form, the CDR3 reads TGTGCCAGCAGCCTGCGCGGGGAAGCCGGGGGCACTGAAGCTTTCTTT. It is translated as CASSLRGEAGGTEAFF.